This TCR beta chain was documented in a study of cytomegalovirus exposure and HLA in healthy donors. A remark on this clone: The antigen remains unidentified. This CDR3 is also generated by other DNA sequences in the sample.

This cohort consisted of healthy bone marrow donors. PCR used 60 Vbeta primers and 13 Jbeta primers. The repertoire was sequenced with immunoSEQ multiplex PCR; TCRdb's copy has only in-frame clones and lacks some. The sample lists around 70,000 clones, around 73% seen once, with less than 3.5% in the top ten. Study observations and caveats: Associated with cytomegalovirus, according to the listing, were 170 or so TCR beta chains. V- and J-gene trimming of TCR beta was linked (in a later analysis) to a missense DCLRE1C variant.

The source is a girl aged 10 to 17 in good health and CMV-seropositive. The sequencing input was PBMCs.

The CDR3 sequence: CASSEAVETQYF. DNA of the CDR3: TGCGCCAGCAGTGAGGCGGTGGAGACCCAGTACTTC. V is TRBV10-2 and J is TRBJ2-5; no reliable D call. Germline CDR1 and CDR2: WSHSY and SAAADI. V was shortened by 2 bases and J by 5 bases, with 6 bases between the two germline ends. The length of the CDR3 is 12 residues.